Listed here is a single TCR beta chain. The data are from a study of blood T cell repertoires in COVID-19. Across the whole study: COVID-19 samples, acute and convalescent, were from the United States, Italy and Spain.

Germline V gene sequence: CDR1 ENHRY, CDR2 SYGVKD. The CDR3 has 15 residues. V shed 6 bases and J shed 2 bases, with 16 bases lying between them. The method was immunoSEQ multiplex PCR; TCRdb's version includes in-frame clones alone and lacks a portion of them. Of under 250,000 clones listed, around 83% were seen once; the top ten hold roughly 8.6%. The V call is TRBV10-3, the J call TRBJ1-1; perhaps TRBD1 as D (6 bases). The TCR sequence derives from a middle-aged man with active or convalescent COVID-19. The sequencing input was peripheral blood. The CDR3 region has the DNA TGTGCCATCAGGAGCCGGGACACGTTAAACACTGAAGCTTTCTTT. It yields the protein CAIRSRDTLNTEAFF.